These 24 T cell receptor beta chains share one sample of origin, sequenced in a study of identical twins' blood T cells. TCRdb re-called the 5' RACE reads with MiXCR, one entry per CDR3 protein. The sample contains 350,000 to 400,000 distinct CDR3 sequences, 28% of which appear only once. The sample consisted of PBMCs. These receptors all come from a woman aged 18-55 years in good health.

This clonotype was counted many times. CDR3 protein: CASSYKGETEAFF. DNA of the CDR3: TGCGCCAGCAGCTACAAAGGTGAGACTGAAGCTTTCTTT. The chain employs TRBV5-1 and TRBJ1-1, with D hard to call. Deletions cut 3 bases from V and 5 bases from J, with 11 bases between. The CDR3 covers 13 residues. Germline V gene lookup returns CDR1 SGHRS and CDR2 YFSETQ.

This clonotype was seen a handful of times. The V call is TRBV29-1, the J call TRBJ2-7; 7 bases map to TRBD2. Germline trimming cut 7 bases from V and 3 bases from J; bases unmatched to any gene: 9. Per germline, CDR1 SQVTM and CDR2 ANQGSEA. This CDR3 is built from 13 residues. CDR3 in DNA: TGCAGCGCCACGGGGGAGGGGTACTACGAGCAGTACTTC. Translating gives CSATGEGYYEQYF.

This clonotype was found a few times. The rearrangement links TRBV7-8 to TRBJ1-1; 7 bases map to TRBD1. V lost 5 bases, J lost 6 bases, and 6 bases stayed unmatched. The CDR3 contains 13 residues. Germline V gives CDR1 SGHVS, CDR2 FQNEAQ. CDR3 in amino acids: CASSPTGRPEAFF. In DNA form, the CDR3 reads TGTGCCAGCAGCCCGACAGGGAGACCTGAAGCTTTCTTT. Variable domain in full (rest from reference TRBV7-8 and TRBJ1-1): GAGVSQSPRYKVAKRGQDVALRCDPISGHVSLFWYQQALGQGPEFLTYFQNEAQLDKSGLPSDRFFAERPEGSVSTLKIQRTQQEDSAVYLCASSPTGRPEAFFGQGTRLTVV.

This chain uses TRBV6-1 with TRBJ2-2, with TRBD1 matching 10 bases. The germline V gene has CDR1 MNHNS and CDR2 SASEGT. With 7 bases clipped from V and 7 bases from J, the junction kept 12 bases outside the gene matches. The CDR3 runs to 16 residues. The CDR3 here is CASILPGGQGDGELFF. For the CDR3, the DNA is TGTGCCAGCATCCTACCCGGTGGACAGGGGGACGGGGAGCTGTTTTTT.

The chain joins TRBV2 to TRBJ1-4, with TRBD1 matching 10 bases. There are 18 residues in the CDR3. Germline V lookup: CDR1 SNHLY, CDR2 FYNNEI. V was clipped by 5 bases and J by 5 bases; unmatched bases: 14. The chain's CDR3 is CASSTPSGQGVGNEKLFF. CDR3 coding DNA: TGTGCCAGCAGTACCCCAAGCGGACAGGGGGTGGGGAATGAAAAACTGTTTTTT.

This clonotype was seen a few times. The chain recombines TRBV7-2 with TRBJ2-4, with D unresolved. Per the germline V gene, CDR1 is SGHTA and CDR2 is FQGNSA. V was clipped by 5 bases and J by 3 bases, with 20 bases between them. The CDR3 covers 17 residues. This CDR3 reads CASSLMALFTDKNIQYF. The CDR3 DNA reads TGTGCCAGCAGCCTCATGGCGCTCTTTACGGACAAAAACATTCAGTACTTC.

The genes are TRBV11-2 and TRBJ1-1; D possibly corresponds to TRBD1 (6 bases). This CDR3 comprises 14 residues. CDR1 and CDR2 from the germline V gene are SGHAT and FQNNGV. Trimming shortened V by 4 bases and J by 4 bases, and 13 bases separated the two germline ends. CDR3 sequence (DNA): TGTGCCAGCAGCTCTCAGGGGATAGGCACTGAAGCTTTCTTT. Translation: CASSSQGIGTEAFF.

This clonotype was counted a few times. The rearrangement links TRBV3-1 to TRBJ1-1; D not certain. This CDR3 has 12 amino acids. From germline, CDR1 is LGHDT and CDR2 YNNKEL (reference sequence). Trimming left V 3 bases short and J 3 bases short, with 5 bases between. The CDR3 coding sequence is TGTGCCAGCAGCCAGATGTACACTGAAGCTTTCTTT. Protein: CASSQMYTEAFF.

The chain recombines TRBV15 with TRBJ2-2, with D perhaps matching TRBD2 (6 bases). Trimming stripped 9 bases from V and 2 bases from J, with 13 bases between. The CDR3 extends over 14 amino acids. Germline values: CDR1 LNHNV, CDR2 YYDKDF (reference sequence). CDR3 nucleotide sequence: TGTGCCACTATGCCGGGACTCAACACCGGGGAGCTGTTTTTT. This translates into CATMPGLNTGELFF.

In its sample, this clonotype was seen a few times. J is TRBJ1-2 and V is TRBV19; TRBD1 might be the D (5 bases). The V gene lost 5 bases and the J gene lost 0 bases, with 16 bases spanning the gap. CDR3 length: 16 amino acids. Germline loops: CDR1 LNHDA, CDR2 SQIVND (reference sequence). This chain's CDR3 is CASSPPPGTANYGYTF. The CDR3 DNA is TGTGCCAGTAGTCCCCCTCCAGGGACTGCTAACTATGGCTACACCTTC. Looking up the rest from reference TRBV19 and TRBJ1-2 gives the full variable domain: DGGITQSPKYLFRKEGQNVTLSCEQNLNHDAMYWYRQDPGQGLRLIYYSQIVNDFQKGDIAEGYSVSREKKESFPLTVTSAQKNPTAFYLCASSPPPGTANYGYTFGSGTRLTVV.

The rearrangement joins TRBV4-2 to TRBJ1-2; a weak D match, TRBD1 (6 bases). CDR1 LGHNA and CDR2 YNFKEQ come from the germline V gene. The V end was cut by 1 base, the J end by 0 bases, with 12 bases between. This CDR3 is built from 16 residues. The CDR3 DNA is TGTGCCAGCAGCCAAGCCCACAGGGAGACTAACTATGGCTACACCTTC. Protein: CASSQAHRETNYGYTF.

Only a few counts were recorded for this clonotype. DNA for the CDR3: TGCAGTGCTAGACAGGGACACAATGAGCAGTTCTTC. It yields the protein CSARQGHNEQFF. V is TRBV20-1 and J is TRBJ2-1; either TRBD1 or TRBD2 may fit D (5 bases each). The germline V gene has CDR1 DFQATT and CDR2 SNEGSKA (reference sequence). V was shortened by 2 bases and J by 5 bases, with 7 bases between the two germline ends. The CDR3 covers 12 residues.

This clonotype turned up a few times. The V and J genes are TRBV6-1 and TRBJ1-2; D is unclear. This CDR3 has 13 residues. V was pared by 3 bases and J by 1 base, with 6 bases between. Germline V gives CDR1 MNHNS, CDR2 SASEGT. CDR3 DNA: TGTGCCAGCAGTGAGCGGGTTAACTATGGCTACACCTTC. This translates into CASSERVNYGYTF.

In this sample, this clonotype turned up a few times. J is TRBJ1-2 and V is TRBV19, with TRBD1 matching 7 bases. The CDR3 spans 12 residues. J was trimmed by 7 bases and V by 7 bases; bases with no gene match: 6. Germline lookup yields CDR1 LNHDA and CDR2 SQIVND (reference sequence). The CDR3 here is CASKDRDAGYTF. In DNA, the CDR3 is TGTGCCAGTAAAGACAGGGATGCTGGCTACACCTTC.

This chain connects TRBV13 to TRBJ2-1, with 9 bases lining up with TRBD2. Germline assignment: CDR1 PRHDT and CDR2 FYEKMQ (reference sequence). The J segment lost 7 bases and the V segment lost 0 bases, leaving 16 bases of the junction unmatched. The CDR3 is 19 residues long. The CDR3 bases are TGTGCCAGCAGCTTAGGAAGTCCGGGACTAGCTGTTATCTGGAATGAGCAGTTCTTC. Protein: CASSLGSPGLAVIWNEQFF.

This clonotype appeared a single time. An end of the junction does not agree with germline; a read error may underlie this. V gene TRBV10-2 combines with J gene TRBJ2-3, with 7 bases fitting TRBD2. CDR1 and CDR2 (germline): WSHSY, SAAADI. CDR3 length equals 13 residues. The CDR3 nucleotides are TGCGCCAGCGGAGCGGGACCCACATATACGCAGTATTTT. Protein sequence: CASGAGPTYTQYF.

This chain uses TRBV30 with TRBJ2-2, with D possibly being TRBD1 (6 bases). The V end lost 3 bases, the J end lost 1 base, and 9 bases lay between the germline ends. Germline CDR1 GTSNPN, CDR2 SVGIG (reference sequence). The CDR3 consists of 14 residues. CDR3: CAWREGQNTGELFF. The CDR3 DNA is TGTGCCTGGAGAGAGGGACAGAACACCGGGGAGCTGTTTTTT.

In the case of this clonotype: The germline gene is not matched at one end of the junction; a read error may be the cause. J is TRBJ2-6 and V is TRBV27; 7 bases align to TRBD2. CDR1 is MNHEY and CDR2 is SMNVEV in the germline V gene (reference sequence). The CDR3 is 15 residues long. CDR3 protein: CASSFGGSGTNVLTF. The CDR3 bases are TGTGCCAGCAGTTTCGGGGGGTCTGGGACCAACGTCCTGACTTTC.

This chain joins TRBV7-9 and TRBJ1-2; a possible D gene is TRBD1 (6 bases). This CDR3 region has 13 residues. Germline CDR1 SEHNR, CDR2 FQNEAQ (reference sequence). Deletions cut 0 bases from V and 10 bases from J, with 12 bases between. The CDR3 DNA reads TGTGCCAGCAGCTTAGCGCGGACAGACGACTACACCTTC. This translates into CASSLARTDDYTF.

In this sample, this clonotype turned up once. The CDR3 DNA sequence: TGTGCCAGCAGCTTAACCAGGGGTGAAAAACTGTTTTTT. Its translation: CASSLTRGEKLFF. The chain recombines TRBV7-9 with TRBJ1-4; weak D call: TRBD1 (6 bases). There are 13 residues in the CDR3. Per germline, CDR1 SEHNR and CDR2 FQNEAQ (reference sequence). Trimming took off 2 bases at V and 7 bases at J, with 8 bases between the two ends.

This clonotype has a handful of counts. The V gene is TRBV12-3 or TRBV12-4, the J gene TRBJ2-1; no reliable D call. This CDR3 region has 12 residues. V lost 4 bases and J lost 10, with 11 bases in between. The CDR3 DNA reads as TGTGCCAGCAGTTCGACTCAAGGGGAGCAGTTCTTC. Protein sequence: CASSSTQGEQFF.

Comment on this clonotype: A read error may explain this, as a much larger clone is one base away. This chain connects TRBV28 to TRBJ1-5; TRBD1 might be the D (6 bases). The germline gives CDR1 MDHEN, CDR2 SYDVKM. CDR3 length: 15 residues. CDR3 protein: CASTRTAHSNQSQHF. The DNA for the CDR3 is TGTGCCAGCACCCGGACAGCACATAGCAATCAGTCCCAGCATTTT.

The V call is TRBV20-1, the J call TRBJ2-3; 8 bases are shared with TRBD2. V dropped 3 bases and J dropped 7; count of bases not matched to a gene: 9. This CDR3 has 14 amino acids. In germline, CDR1 is DFQATT, CDR2 SNEGSKA (reference sequence). CDR3: CSASLAGGMNTQYF. DNA for the CDR3: TGCAGTGCTAGTCTTGCGGGAGGCATGAATACGCAGTATTTT.

The chain has TRBV5-1 and TRBJ1-4; D gene unclear. The CDR3 runs to 16 residues. V was cut by 0 bases and J by 6 bases, with 15 bases left in between. Germline CDR1 and CDR2: SGHRS and YFSETQ. The CDR3 DNA reads TGCGCCAGCAGCTTGGGGCGGGTCCAACGGGATGAAAAACTGTTTTTT. Amino acids: CASSLGRVQRDEKLFF.